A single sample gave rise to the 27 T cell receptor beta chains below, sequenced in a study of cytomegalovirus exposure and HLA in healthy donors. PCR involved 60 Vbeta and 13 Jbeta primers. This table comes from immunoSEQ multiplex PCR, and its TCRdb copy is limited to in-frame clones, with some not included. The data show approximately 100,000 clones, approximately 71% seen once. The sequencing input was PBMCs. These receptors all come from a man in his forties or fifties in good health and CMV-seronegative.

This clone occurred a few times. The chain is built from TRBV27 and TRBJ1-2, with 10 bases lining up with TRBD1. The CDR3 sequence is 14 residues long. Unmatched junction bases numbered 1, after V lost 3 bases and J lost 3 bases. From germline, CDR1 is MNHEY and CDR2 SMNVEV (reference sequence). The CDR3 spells CASSFDRGHYGYTF. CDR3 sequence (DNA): TGTGCCAGCAGTTTCGACAGGGGGCACTATGGCTACACCTTC.

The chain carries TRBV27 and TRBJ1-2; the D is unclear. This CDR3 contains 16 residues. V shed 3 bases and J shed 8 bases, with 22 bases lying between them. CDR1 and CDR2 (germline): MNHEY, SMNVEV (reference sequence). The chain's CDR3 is CASSLNPDRVGGGYTF. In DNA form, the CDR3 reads TGTGCCAGCAGTTTGAACCCTGACCGGGTGGGAGGAGGCTACACCTTC.

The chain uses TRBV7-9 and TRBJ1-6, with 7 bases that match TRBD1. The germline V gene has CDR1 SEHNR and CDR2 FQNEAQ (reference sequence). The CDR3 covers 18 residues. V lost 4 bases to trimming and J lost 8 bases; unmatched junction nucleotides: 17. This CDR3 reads CASSSTVPETGRDSPLHF. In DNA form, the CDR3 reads TGTGCCAGCAGCTCTACGGTCCCCGAGACAGGGCGGGATTCACCCCTCCACTTT.

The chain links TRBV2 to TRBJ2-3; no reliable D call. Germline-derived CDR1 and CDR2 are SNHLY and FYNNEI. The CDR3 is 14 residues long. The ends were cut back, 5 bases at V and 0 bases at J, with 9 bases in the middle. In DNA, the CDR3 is TGTGCCAGCAGTCTTCTCGGTAGCACAGATACGCAGTATTTT. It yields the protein CASSLLGSTDTQYF.

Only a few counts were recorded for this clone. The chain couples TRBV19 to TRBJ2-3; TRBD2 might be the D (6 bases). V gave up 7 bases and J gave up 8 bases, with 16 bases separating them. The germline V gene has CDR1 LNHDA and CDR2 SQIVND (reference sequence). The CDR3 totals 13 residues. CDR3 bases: TGTGCCAGTACCGGAGGGGTAGCGCGTACGCAGTATTTT. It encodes CASTGGVARTQYF.

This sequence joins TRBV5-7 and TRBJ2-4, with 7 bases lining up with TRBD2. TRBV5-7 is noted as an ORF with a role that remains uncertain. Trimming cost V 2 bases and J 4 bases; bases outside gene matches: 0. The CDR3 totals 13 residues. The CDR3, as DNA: TGTGCCAGCAGCTTCGGGGGGAAAAACATTCAGTACTTC. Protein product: CASSFGGKNIQYF.

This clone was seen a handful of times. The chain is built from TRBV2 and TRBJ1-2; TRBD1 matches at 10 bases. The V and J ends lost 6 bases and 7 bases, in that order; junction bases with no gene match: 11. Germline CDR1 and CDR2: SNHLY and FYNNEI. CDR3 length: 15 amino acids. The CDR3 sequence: CASSRVGQGTAGYTF. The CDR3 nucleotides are TGTGCCAGCAGCAGGGTGGGACAGGGGACGGCTGGCTACACCTTC.

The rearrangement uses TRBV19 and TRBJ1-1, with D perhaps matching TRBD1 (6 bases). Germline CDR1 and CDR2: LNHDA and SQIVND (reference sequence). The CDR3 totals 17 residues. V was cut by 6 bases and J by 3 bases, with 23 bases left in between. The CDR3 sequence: CASSPRDWGHGDTEAFF. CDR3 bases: TGTGCCAGTAGCCCCCGGGATTGGGGACACGGAGACACTGAAGCTTTCTTT.

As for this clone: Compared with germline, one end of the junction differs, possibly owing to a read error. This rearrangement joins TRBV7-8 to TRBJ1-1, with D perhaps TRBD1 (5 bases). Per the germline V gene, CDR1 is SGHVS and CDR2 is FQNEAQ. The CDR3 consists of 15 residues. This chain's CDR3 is CASSLASGGNTAAFF. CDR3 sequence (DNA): TGTGCCAGCAGCTTAGCCTCCGGGGGTAACACTGCAGCTTTCTTT.

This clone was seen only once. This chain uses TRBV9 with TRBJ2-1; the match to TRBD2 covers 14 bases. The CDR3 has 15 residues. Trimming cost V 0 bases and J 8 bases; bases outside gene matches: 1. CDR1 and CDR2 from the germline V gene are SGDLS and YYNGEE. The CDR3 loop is CASSVVGLAGDEQFF. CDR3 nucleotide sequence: TGTGCCAGCAGCGTAGTGGGACTAGCGGGGGATGAGCAGTTCTTC.

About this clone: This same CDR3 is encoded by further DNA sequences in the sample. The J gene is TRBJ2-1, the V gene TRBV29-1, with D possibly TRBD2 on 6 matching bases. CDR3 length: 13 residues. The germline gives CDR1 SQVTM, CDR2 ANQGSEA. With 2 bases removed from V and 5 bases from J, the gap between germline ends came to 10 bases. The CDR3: CSVERRANNEQFF. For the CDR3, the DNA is TGCAGCGTTGAACGGAGGGCTAACAATGAGCAGTTCTTC.

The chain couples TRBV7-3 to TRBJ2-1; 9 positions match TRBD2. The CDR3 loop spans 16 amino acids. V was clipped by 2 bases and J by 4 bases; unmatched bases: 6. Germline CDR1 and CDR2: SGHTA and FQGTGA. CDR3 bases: TGTGCCAGCAGCTTAGCCGGCGGGGGGGATTACAATGAGCAGTTCTTC. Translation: CASSLAGGGDYNEQFF.

The CDR3 DNA is TGTGCCAGCAGCTTAGAAGAGGGAGGGATTGGCTACACCTTC. Translated, it gives CASSLEEGGIGYTF. The gene calls are TRBV7-2 and TRBJ1-2, with no clear D. Germline lookup yields CDR1 SGHTA and CDR2 FQGNSA. With 1 base removed from V and 7 bases from J, the gap between germline ends came to 13 bases. The CDR3 loop spans 14 amino acids.

Here the CDR3 DNA reads TGTGCCAGTACTCAGAACAGGGTCCTTAATGAAAAACTGTTTTTT. This encodes CASTQNRVLNEKLFF. This sequence joins TRBV19 and TRBJ1-4; possible D gene TRBD1, 6 bases. Looked up from germline, CDR1 is LNHDA and CDR2 is SQIVND (reference sequence). V lost 7 bases and J 4 bases, leaving 16 bases between the germline ends. The CDR3 length is 15 residues.

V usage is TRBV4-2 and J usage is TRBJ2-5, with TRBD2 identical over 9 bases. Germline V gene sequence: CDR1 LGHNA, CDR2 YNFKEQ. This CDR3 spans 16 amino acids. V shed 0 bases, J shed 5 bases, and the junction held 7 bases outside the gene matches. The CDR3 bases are TGTGCCAGCAGCCAAGATCCCCGCAGCGGGGGGGAGACCCAGTACTTC. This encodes CASSQDPRSGGETQYF.

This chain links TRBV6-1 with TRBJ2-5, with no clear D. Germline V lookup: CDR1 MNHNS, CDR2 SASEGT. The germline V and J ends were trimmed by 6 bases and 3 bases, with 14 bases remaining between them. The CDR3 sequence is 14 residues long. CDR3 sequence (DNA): TGTGCCAGCAGCCTACAGAGTTCCGAAGAGACCCAGTACTTC. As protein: CASSLQSSEETQYF.

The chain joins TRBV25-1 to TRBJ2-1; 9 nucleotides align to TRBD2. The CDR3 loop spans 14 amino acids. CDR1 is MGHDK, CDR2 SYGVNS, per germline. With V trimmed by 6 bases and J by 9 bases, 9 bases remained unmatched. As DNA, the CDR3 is TGTGCCAGCAGAGGGGGAAGCGGGGGGCTTGAGCAGTTCTTC. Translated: CASRGGSGGLEQFF.

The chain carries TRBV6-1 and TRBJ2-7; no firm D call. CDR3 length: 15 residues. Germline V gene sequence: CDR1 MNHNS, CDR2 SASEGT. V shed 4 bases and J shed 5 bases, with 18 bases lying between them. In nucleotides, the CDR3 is TGTGCCAGCAGTGTAGGAGCCGGTAGAGTTGACGAGCAGTACTTC. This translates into CASSVGAGRVDEQYF.

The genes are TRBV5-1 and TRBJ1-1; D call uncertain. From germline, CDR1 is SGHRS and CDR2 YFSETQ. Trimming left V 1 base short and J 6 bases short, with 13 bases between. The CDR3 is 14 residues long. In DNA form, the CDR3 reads TGCGCCAGCAGCTTGCCGAGTGTGGTCCCTGAAGCTTTCTTT. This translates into CASSLPSVVPEAFF. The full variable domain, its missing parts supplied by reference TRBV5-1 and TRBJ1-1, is KAGVTQTPRYLIKTRGQQVTLSCSPISGHRSVSWYQQTPGQGLQFLFEYFSETQRNKGNFPGRFSGRQFSNSRSEMNVSTLELGDSALYLCASSLPSVVPEAFFGQGTRLTVV.

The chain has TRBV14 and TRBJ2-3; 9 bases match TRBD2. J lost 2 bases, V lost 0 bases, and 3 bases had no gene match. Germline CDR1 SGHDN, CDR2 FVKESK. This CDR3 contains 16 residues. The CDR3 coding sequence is TGTGCCAGCAGCCAAGAGCGGGGGGGCTACACAGATACGCAGTATTTT. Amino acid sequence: CASSQERGGYTDTQYF. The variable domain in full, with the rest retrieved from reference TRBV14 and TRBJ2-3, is EAGVTQFPSHSVIEKGQTVTLRCDPISGHDNLYWYRRVMGKEIKFLLHFVKESKQDESGMPNNRFLAERTGGTYSTLKVQPAELEDSGVYFCASSQERGGYTDTQYFGPGTRLTVL.

Here the CDR3 reads CASSLEQGLYEQYF. The CDR3 DNA is TGTGCCAGCAGCTTAGAACAGGGGCTCTACGAGCAGTACTTC. V and J are TRBV7-6 and TRBJ2-7; 7 positions agree with TRBD1. CDR1 and CDR2 (germline): SGHVS, FNYEAQ. J gave up 3 bases and V 1 base, and 3 bases lay outside the gene matches. The CDR3 extends over 14 amino acids. Variable domain in full (rest from reference TRBV7-6 and TRBJ2-7): GAGVSQSPRYKVTKRGQDVALRCDPISGHVSLYWYRQALGQGPEFLTYFNYEAQQDKSGLPNDRFSAERPEGSISTLTIQRTEQRDSAMYRCASSLEQGLYEQYFGPGTRLTVT.

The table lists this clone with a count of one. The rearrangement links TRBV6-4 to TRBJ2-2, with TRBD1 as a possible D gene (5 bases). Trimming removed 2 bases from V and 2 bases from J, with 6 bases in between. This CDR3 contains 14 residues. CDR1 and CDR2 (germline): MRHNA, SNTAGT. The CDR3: CASSDGQNTGELFF. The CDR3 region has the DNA TGTGCCAGCAGTGACGGACAAAACACCGGGGAGCTGTTTTTT.

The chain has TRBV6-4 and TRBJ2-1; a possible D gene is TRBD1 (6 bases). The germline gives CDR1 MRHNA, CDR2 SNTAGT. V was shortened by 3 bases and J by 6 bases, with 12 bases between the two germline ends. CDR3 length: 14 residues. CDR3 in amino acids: CASSDGQGLNEQFF. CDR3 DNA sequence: TGTGCCAGCAGTGATGGCCAGGGGCTCAATGAGCAGTTCTTC.

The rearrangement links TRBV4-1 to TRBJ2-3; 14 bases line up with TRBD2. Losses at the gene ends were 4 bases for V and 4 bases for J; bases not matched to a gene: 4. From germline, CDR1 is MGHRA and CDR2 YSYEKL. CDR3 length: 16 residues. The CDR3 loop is CASSLVTSGGADTQYF. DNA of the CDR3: TGCGCCAGCAGCCTTGTGACTAGCGGGGGGGCAGATACGCAGTATTTT.

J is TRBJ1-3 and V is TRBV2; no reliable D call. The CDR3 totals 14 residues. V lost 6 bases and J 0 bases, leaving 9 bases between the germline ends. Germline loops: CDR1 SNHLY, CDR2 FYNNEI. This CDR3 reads CASRKDYSGNTIYF. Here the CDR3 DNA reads TGTGCCAGCAGAAAAGACTACTCTGGAAACACCATATATTTT.

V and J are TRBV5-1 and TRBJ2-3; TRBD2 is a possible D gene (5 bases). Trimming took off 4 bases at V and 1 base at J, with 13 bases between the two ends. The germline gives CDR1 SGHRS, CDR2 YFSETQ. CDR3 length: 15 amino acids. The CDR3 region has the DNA TGCGCCAGCAGCCCAGGAACTAGACGCACAGATACGCAGTATTTT. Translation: CASSPGTRRTDTQYF.

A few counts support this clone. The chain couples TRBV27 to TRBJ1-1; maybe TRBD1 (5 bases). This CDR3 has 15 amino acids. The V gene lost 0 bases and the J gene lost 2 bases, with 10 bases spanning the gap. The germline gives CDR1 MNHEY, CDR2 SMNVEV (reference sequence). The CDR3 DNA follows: TGTGCCAGCAGTTTATCGACAGCGCCAAACACTGAAGCTTTCTTT. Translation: CASSLSTAPNTEAFF.